The 7 T cell receptor beta chains below all came from one sample that was sequenced in a study of blood T cell repertoires in COVID-19. TCRdb keeps only in-frame clones here, not all; method: immunoSEQ multiplex PCR. The table has 200,000 to 300,000 clones, 70% to 90% seen once. The sequenced material came from PBMCs or T cells enriched from blood (not recorded which). The receptors stem from a middle-aged man who had recovered from COVID-19.

CDR3 nucleotide sequence: TGCGCCAGCAGCTTGGAGTATCGGCAGGGAGGAGAGCAGTACTTC. It is translated as CASSLEYRQGGEQYF. The chain employs TRBV5-1 and TRBJ2-7; D might be TRBD2 (6 bases). The CDR3 totals 15 residues. Trimming shortened V by 0 bases and J by 7 bases, and 17 bases separated the two germline ends. Germline lookup yields CDR1 SGHRS and CDR2 YFSETQ.

V is TRBV7-9 and J is TRBJ2-7; D unresolved. Germline CDR1 SEHNR, CDR2 FQNEAQ (reference sequence). Trimming pared 3 bases from V and 3 bases from J, leaving 9 bases between. This CDR3 is 13 amino acids long. DNA of the CDR3: TGTGCCAGCAGCTTTGGCTCATACTACGAGCAGTACTTC. Translated: CASSFGSYYEQYF.

This clone was seen only once. J is TRBJ1-1 and V is TRBV7-9, with 8 bases identical to TRBD1. CDR1 SEHNR and CDR2 FQNEAQ come from the germline V gene (reference sequence). Trimming at V came to 2 bases and at J to 4 bases, leaving 12 bases not matched to a gene. The CDR3 consists of 17 residues. As DNA, the CDR3 is TGTGCCAGCAGCTTAAGCACCGGGACAGGATCCTCCACTGAAGCTTTCTTT. This sequence encodes CASSLSTGTGSSTEAFF.

In DNA, the CDR3 is TGTGCCAGCAGTTGGACAGGGAAAGGCTACACCTTC. Translating gives CASSWTGKGYTF. The V and J genes are TRBV5-6 and TRBJ1-2, with 8 positions matching TRBD1. This CDR3 contains 12 residues. Per germline, CDR1 SGHDT and CDR2 YYEEEE. V was clipped by 5 bases and J by 8 bases; unmatched bases: 5.

V gene TRBV7-8 combines with J gene TRBJ2-3; TRBD2 is a possible D gene (5 bases). Per the germline V gene, CDR1 is SGHVS and CDR2 is FQNEAQ. This CDR3 has 15 amino acids. The V end lost 1 base, the J end lost 0 bases, and 8 bases lay between the germline ends. The CDR3 nucleotides are TGTGCCAGCAGCTTAGAGCGCGGGAGCACAGATACGCAGTATTTT. This translates into CASSLERGSTDTQYF.

The chain uses TRBV21-1 and TRBJ2-1; the tabulated D call, TRBD2, remains unverified against the DNA. TRBV21-1 is a documented pseudogene. The CDR3 covers 14 residues. The CDR3 DNA reads as TGTGCCAGGCACCATAGCGGGAAATGCAATGAGCAGTTCTTC. Encoded protein: CARHHSGKCNEQFF.

The chain uses TRBV9 and TRBJ1-2; maybe TRBD1 (5 bases). The V end was cut by 4 bases, the J end by 4 bases, with 17 bases between. Germline V gene sequence: CDR1 SGDLS, CDR2 YYNGEE. The CDR3 extends over 15 amino acids. The CDR3 here is CASSSPPDSLYGYTF. The CDR3 region has the DNA TGTGCCAGCAGCTCCCCTCCCGACAGCCTCTATGGCTACACCTTC.